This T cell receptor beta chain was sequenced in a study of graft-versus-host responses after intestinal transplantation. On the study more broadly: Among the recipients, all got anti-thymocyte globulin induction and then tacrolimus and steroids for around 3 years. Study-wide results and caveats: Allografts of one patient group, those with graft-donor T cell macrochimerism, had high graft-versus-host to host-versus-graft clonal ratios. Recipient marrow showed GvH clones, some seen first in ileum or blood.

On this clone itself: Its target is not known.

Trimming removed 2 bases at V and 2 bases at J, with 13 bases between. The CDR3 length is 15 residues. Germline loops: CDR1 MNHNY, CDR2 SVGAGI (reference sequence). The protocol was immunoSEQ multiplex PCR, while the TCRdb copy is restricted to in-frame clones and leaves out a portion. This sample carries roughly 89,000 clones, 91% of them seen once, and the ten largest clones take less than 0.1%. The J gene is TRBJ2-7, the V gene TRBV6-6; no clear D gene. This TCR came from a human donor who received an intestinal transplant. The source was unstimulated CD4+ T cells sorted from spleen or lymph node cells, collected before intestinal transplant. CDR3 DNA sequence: TGTGCCAGCAGTTACGGGCCGGTGAAACCCTACGAGCAGTACTTC. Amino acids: CASSYGPVKPYEQYF.